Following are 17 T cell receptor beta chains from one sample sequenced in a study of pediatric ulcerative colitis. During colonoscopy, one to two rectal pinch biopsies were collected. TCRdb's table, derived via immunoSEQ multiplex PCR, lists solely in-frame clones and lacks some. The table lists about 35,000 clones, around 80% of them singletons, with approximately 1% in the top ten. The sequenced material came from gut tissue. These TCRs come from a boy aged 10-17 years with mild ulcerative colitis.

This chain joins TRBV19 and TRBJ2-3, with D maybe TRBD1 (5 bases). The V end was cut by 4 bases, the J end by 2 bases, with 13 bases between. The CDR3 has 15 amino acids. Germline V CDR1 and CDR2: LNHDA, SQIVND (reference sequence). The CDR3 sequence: CASSTDILDTDTQYF. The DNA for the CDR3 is TGTGCCAGTAGTACGGACATATTGGACACAGATACGCAGTATTTT.

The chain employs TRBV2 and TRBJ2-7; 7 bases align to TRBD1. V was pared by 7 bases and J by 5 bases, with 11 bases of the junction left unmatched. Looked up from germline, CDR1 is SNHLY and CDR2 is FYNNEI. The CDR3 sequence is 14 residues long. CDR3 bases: TGTGCCAGCATTGCGGACAGGTTGGTAAACGAGCAGTACTTC. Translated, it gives CASIADRLVNEQYF.

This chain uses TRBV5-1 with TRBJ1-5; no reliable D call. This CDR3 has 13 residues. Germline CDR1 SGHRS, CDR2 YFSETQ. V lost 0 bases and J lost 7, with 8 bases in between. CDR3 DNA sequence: TGCGCCAGCAGCTTGGACCCCGGCCAGCCCCAGCATTTT. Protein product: CASSLDPGQPQHF.

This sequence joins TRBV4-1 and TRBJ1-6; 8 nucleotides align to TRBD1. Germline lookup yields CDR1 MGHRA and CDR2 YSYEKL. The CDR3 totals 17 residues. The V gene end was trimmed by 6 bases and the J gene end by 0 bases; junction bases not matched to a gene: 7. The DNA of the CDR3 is TGCGCCAGCAGGACAGGGGTCGCGAGCTCCTATAATTCACCCCTCCACTTT. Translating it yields CASRTGVASSYNSPLHF.

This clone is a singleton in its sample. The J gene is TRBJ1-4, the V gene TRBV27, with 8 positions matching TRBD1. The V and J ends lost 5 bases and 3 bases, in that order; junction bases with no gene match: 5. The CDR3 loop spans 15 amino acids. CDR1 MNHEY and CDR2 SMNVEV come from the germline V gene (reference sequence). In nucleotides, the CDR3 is TGTGCCAGCAGTACCTCAGGGGGCCCTAATGAAAAACTGTTTTTT. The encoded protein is CASSTSGGPNEKLFF.

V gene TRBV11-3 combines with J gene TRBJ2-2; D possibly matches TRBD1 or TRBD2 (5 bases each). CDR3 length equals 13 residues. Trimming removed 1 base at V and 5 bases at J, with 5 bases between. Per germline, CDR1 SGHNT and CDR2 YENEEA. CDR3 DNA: TGTGCCAGCAGCTTAGGGGGGACCGGGGAGCTGTTTTTT. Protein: CASSLGGTGELFF.

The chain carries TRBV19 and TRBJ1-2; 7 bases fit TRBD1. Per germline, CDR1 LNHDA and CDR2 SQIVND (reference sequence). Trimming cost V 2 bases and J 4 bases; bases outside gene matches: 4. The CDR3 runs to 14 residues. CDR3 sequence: CASSITGDLYGYTF. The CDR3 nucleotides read TGTGCCAGTAGTATAACAGGGGATCTCTATGGCTACACCTTC.

CDR3 amino acids: CASSQGPTLWAEAFF. The CDR3 DNA sequence: TGTGCCAGCAGTCAGGGACCAACTTTGTGGGCTGAAGCTTTCTTT. The chain combines TRBV27 with TRBJ1-1; possible D gene TRBD1, 5 bases. The V gene's germline CDR1 is MNHEY and CDR2 SMNVEV (reference sequence). The CDR3 sequence is 15 residues long. V was pared by 5 bases and J by 6 bases, with 19 bases between.

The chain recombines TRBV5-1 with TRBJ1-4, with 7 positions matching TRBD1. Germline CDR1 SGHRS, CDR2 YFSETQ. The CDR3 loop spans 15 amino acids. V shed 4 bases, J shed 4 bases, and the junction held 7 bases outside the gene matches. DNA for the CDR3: TGCGCCAGCAGCATCGGGACAGCGATTAATGAAAAACTGTTTTTT. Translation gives CASSIGTAINEKLFF.

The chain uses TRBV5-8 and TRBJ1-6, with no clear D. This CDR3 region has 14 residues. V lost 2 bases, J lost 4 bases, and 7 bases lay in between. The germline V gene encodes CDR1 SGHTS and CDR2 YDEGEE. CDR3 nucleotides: TGTGCCAGCAGCTTATCGGGATATAATTCACCCCTCCACTTT. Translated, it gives CASSLSGYNSPLHF.

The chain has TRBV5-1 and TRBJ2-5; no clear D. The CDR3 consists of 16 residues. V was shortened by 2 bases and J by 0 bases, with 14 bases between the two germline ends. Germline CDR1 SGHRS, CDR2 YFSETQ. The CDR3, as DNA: TGCGCCAGCAGCTTACCCCATACGGTGTACCAAGAGACCCAGTACTTC. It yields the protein CASSLPHTVYQETQYF. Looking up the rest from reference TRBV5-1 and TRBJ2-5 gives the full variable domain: KAGVTQTPRYLIKTRGQQVTLSCSPISGHRSVSWYQQTPGQGLQFLFEYFSETQRNKGNFPGRFSGRQFSNSRSEMNVSTLELGDSALYLCASSLPHTVYQETQYFGPGTRLLVL.

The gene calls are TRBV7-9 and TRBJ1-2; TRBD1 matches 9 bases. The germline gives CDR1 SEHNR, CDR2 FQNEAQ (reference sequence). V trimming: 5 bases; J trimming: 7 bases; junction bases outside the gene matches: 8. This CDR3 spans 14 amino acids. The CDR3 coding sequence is TGTGCCAGCAGCCCGGACAGGGGCCTAGGTGGCTACACCTTC. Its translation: CASSPDRGLGGYTF.

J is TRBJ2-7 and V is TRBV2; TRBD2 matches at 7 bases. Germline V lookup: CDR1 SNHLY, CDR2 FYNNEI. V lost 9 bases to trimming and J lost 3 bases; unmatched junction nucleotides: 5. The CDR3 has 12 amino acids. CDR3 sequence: CASREGSYEQYF. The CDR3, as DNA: TGTGCCAGTAGGGAGGGCAGCTACGAGCAGTACTTC.

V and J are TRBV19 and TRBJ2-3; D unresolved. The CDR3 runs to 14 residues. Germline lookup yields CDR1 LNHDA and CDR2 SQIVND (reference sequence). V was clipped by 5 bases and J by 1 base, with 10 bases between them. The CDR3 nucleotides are TGTGCCAGTAGTGCTATCTCCGGCACAGATACGCAGTATTTT. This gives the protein CASSAISGTDTQYF. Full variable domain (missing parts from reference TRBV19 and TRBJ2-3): DGGITQSPKYLFRKEGQNVTLSCEQNLNHDAMYWYRQDPGQGLRLIYYSQIVNDFQKGDIAEGYSVSREKKESFPLTVTSAQKNPTAFYLCASSAISGTDTQYFGPGTRLTVL.

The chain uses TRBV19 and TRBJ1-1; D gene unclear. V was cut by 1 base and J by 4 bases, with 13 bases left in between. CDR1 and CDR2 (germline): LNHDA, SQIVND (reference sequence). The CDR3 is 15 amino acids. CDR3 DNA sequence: TGTGCCAGTAGTATAGTGGGCTGGTGGGGCACTGAAGCTTTCTTT. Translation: CASSIVGWWGTEAFF.

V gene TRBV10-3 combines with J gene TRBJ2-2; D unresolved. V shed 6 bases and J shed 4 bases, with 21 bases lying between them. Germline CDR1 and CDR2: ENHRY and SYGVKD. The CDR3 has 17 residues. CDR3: CAISPIRYSLGTGELFF. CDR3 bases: TGTGCCATCAGCCCGATCCGATACAGTTTGGGCACCGGGGAGCTGTTTTTT.

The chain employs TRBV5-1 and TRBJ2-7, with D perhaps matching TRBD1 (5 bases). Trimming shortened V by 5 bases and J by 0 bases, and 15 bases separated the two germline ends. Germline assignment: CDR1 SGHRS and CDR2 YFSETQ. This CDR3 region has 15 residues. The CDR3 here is CASRISGLHSYEQYF. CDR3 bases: TGCGCCAGCAGGATATCAGGGTTACACTCCTACGAGCAGTACTTC.